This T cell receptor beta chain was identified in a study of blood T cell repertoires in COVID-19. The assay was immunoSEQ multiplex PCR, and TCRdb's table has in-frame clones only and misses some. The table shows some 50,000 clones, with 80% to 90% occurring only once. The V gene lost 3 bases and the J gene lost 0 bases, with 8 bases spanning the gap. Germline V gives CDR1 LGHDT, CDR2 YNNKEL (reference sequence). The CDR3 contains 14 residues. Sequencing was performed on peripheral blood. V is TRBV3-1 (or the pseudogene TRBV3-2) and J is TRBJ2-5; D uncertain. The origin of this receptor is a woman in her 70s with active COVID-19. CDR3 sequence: CASSQLAYQETQYF. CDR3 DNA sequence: TGTGCCAGCAGCCAGTTGGCTTACCAAGAGACCCAGTACTTC.